This passage covers 2 T cell receptor beta chains from one sample sequenced in a study of T cells after yellow fever vaccination. TCRdb reanalysed the 5' RACE reads using MiXCR and keeps one entry per CDR3 protein. In the table there are 500,000 to 550,000 distinct CDR3 sequences, about a fifth of which are singletons. The sequencing here drew on PBMCs, taken approximately 20 days after the first yellow fever vaccination. All receptors derive from a man aged 18 to 30 who received the YFV17D yellow fever vaccine.

The chain combines TRBV6-1 with TRBJ2-3; no definite D call. Germline CDR1 is MNHNS and CDR2 is SASEGT. This CDR3 contains 13 residues. Trimming removed 5 bases from V and 6 bases from J, with 12 bases in between. This chain's CDR3 is CASSLIRSDTQYF. CDR3 DNA sequence: TGTGCCAGCAGTCTCATCAGGTCCGATACGCAGTATTTT.

CDR3 amino acids: CASSLVVGTGANVLTF. The DNA for the CDR3 is TGCGCCAGCAGCTTGGTGGTCGGAACTGGGGCCAACGTCCTGACTTTC. This chain uses TRBV5-1 with TRBJ2-6, with D uncertain. Per germline, CDR1 SGHRS and CDR2 YFSETQ. V shed 0 bases and J shed 2 bases, with 9 bases lying between them. This CDR3 region has 16 residues.